This entry is about one TCR beta chain. This sample stems from a study of CD8+ T cells in alopecia areata. Trimming pared 4 bases from V and 6 bases from J, leaving 12 bases between. The CDR3 covers 13 residues. CDR1 is MNHEY and CDR2 is SMNVEV in the germline V gene (reference sequence). Stated treatment: oral pan-JAK inhibitor, 5-10 mg twice daily. Lesional scalp punch biopsies and peripheral blood were collected from alopecia areata patients. In each case, RNA was isolated and then reverse transcribed into cDNA as the sequencing template. Repertoires were generated with immunoSEQ multiplex PCR, while TCRdb's copy carries only in-frame clones and drops some. The data contain fewer than 350,000 clones, over 45% of them singletons.

The receptor's source is a human donor with alopecia areata. The sequencing used CD4+ T cells sorted from blood, collected at week 24, from a patient treated with tofacitinib. V is TRBV27 and J is TRBJ1-2, with D possibly TRBD1 on 5 matching bases. CDR3 DNA: TGTGCCAGCAGTTCACCGACAGTGCATGGCTACACCTTC. As protein: CASSSPTVHGYTF.